This T cell receptor beta chain appears in the sequencing data of a study of cytomegalovirus exposure and HLA in healthy donors. This clone has only one observation. Germline assignment: CDR1 SGHTA and CDR2 FQGNSA. This CDR3 region has 14 residues. The PCR had 60 Vbeta and 13 Jbeta primers. Clones were read by immunoSEQ multiplex PCR, and TCRdb kept only the in-frame ones, dropping some. The sample yields some 180,000 clones, 65% to 90% seen once. The chain combines TRBV7-2 with TRBJ2-5, with a tentative D call TRBD2 (5 bases). The DNA end is a closer match to TRBJ2-7, so the J assignment may be wrong. Source material: PBMCs. The receptor was isolated from a woman aged 50 to 60 in good health and CMV-seronegative. The CDR3: CASSPDGVSYEQYF. DNA of the CDR3: TGTGCCAGCAGCCCGGACGGGGTCTCCTACGAGCAGTACTTC.